These T cell receptor beta chains were read from a single sample in a study of metastatic and nonmetastatic thyroid tumors. TCRdb re-called the PCR reads through MiXCR. The data contain 50,000 to 65,000 clones, about 4% of them singletons. Material for sequencing was blood. These receptor sequences come from a female donor with papillary thyroid cancer or a benign thyroid nodule (not recorded which). Some clones in this sample may be carry-over from other donors' samples. CDR3s include the opening cysteine and the closing phenylalanine or tryptophan. The D gene is left open where the match is weak. The size field is filled for only some rows; it gives once, few, many or a size class.

TRBV2	many	TRBJ2-7	.	TGTGCCAGCAGTGGGGGGGCCGGGACTGGGGAGCAGTACTTC	CASSGGAGTGEQYF
TRBV28	few	TRBJ2-7	TRBD1	TGTGCCAGCATTATACCGGGACAGGGGTCATACGATCAGTACTTC	CASIIPGQGSYDQYF
TRBV24-1	.	TRBJ1-2	.	TGTGTCACCGCCCAGCAGGGCGATGGATACACCTTC	CVTAQQGDGYTF
TRBV12-3/TRBV12-4	few	TRBJ2-3	TRBD1	TGTGCCAGCAGTTTAGCCGGGACAGGTACCACAGATACTCAGTATTTT	CASSLAGTGTTDTQYF
TRBV18	many	TRBJ2-3	.	TGTGCCAGCTCATCCGAGGGGGATACGCAGTATTTT	CASSSEGDTQYF
TRBV5-1	.	TRBJ2-2	.	TGCGCCAGCAGTTTACAGGTATCGAACACCGGGGAGCTGTTTTTT	CASSLQVSNTGELFF
TRBV7-2	few	TRBJ2-5	TRBD2	TGTGCCGGCAGCTCACAGACGGGAGGCCAAGAGACCCAGTACTTC	CAGSSQTGGQETQYF
TRBV6-1	many	TRBJ1-2	.	TGTGCCAGCAGTTCCGACAGTAACTATGGCTACACCTTC	CASSSDSNYGYTF
TRBV2	.	TRBJ2-5	TRBD2	TGTGCCAGCAGCTTTTCTATGACTAGCGGCGAACAAGAGACCCAGTACTTC	CASSFSMTSGEQETQYF
TRBV28	many	TRBJ2-3	TRBD2	TGTGCCAGCAGCACATTGGGGGGTAGCGGGAAACGATATACGCAGTATTTT	CASSTLGGSGKRYTQYF
TRBV5-1	many	TRBJ1-2	.	TGCGCCAGCAGCTTGTCTGGGGCCGGCCTCTATGGCTACACCTTC	CASSLSGAGLYGYTF
TRBV5-4	.	TRBJ1-2	.	TGTGCCAGCATCTTGCCGGGGGGCGCACGCTATGGCTACACCTTC	CASILPGGARYGYTF
TRBV2	.	TRBJ2-7	.	TGTGCCAGCAGTGAAAGTCCCTTAGTGCAGTACTTC	CASSESPLVQYF
TRBV2	many	TRBJ1-4	.	TGTGCCAGCAGGAAAGGGGCGGGGGGAAAACTGTTTTTT	CASRKGAGGKLFF
TRBV6-1	many	TRBJ1-4	.	TGTGCCAGCAGACAGGGCGAGGAAAAACTGTTTTTT	CASRQGEEKLFF
TRBV6-5	.	TRBJ2-3	.	TGTGCCAGCAGTTACGCAGGGGTGATCACAGATACGCAGTATTTT	CASSYAGVITDTQYF
TRBV4-2	many	TRBJ1-3	TRBD1	TGTGCCAGCAGCCAGCCTGACAGGGGTGCTGGAAACACCATATATTTT	CASSQPDRGAGNTIYF
TRBV6-1	.	TRBJ2-1	.	TGTGCCAGCAGTAGACTAAGCTCCTACAATGAGCAGTTCTTC	CASSRLSSYNEQFF
TRBV19	few	TRBJ1-2	.	TGTGCCAGTAGGCCCCCCGCGGGCCGGTATGGCTACACCTTC	CASRPPAGRYGYTF
TRBV5-1	.	TRBJ2-5	.	TGCGCCAGCAGCCCGGGGAGCCTCAGAGGAGAGACCCAGTACTTC	CASSPGSLRGETQYF
TRBV30	many	TRBJ2-7	TRBD1	TGTGCCTGGAACAGTGGCCTAGGGGGACAGGGGTACGAGCAGTACTTC	CAWNSGLGGQGYEQYF
TRBV9	many	TRBJ2-7	TRBD1	TGTGCCAGCAGCGTGACAGGGGCGCAAACCTACGAGCAGTACTTC	CASSVTGAQTYEQYF
TRBV30	many	TRBJ1-6	TRBD1	TGTGCCTGGAGTGGCCGGGACAGGGAGAGGTCCTATAATTCACCCCTCCACTTT	CAWSGRDRERSYNSPLHF
TRBV27	few	TRBJ2-7	.	TGTGCCAGCAGTTTATCCCGATCAATTAGCTCCTACGAGCAGTACTTC	CASSLSRSISSYEQYF
TRBV5-1	.	TRBJ1-4	.	TGCGCCAGCAGCACCCGGGGAGGGGGAGCTAATGAAAAACTGTTTTTT	CASSTRGGGANEKLFF
TRBV19	many	TRBJ2-6	.	TGTGCCAGTCGAGGACGGAGCTCTGGGGCCAACGTCCTGACTTTC	CASRGRSSGANVLTF
TRBV3-1	many	TRBJ1-1	.	TGTGCCAGCAGCCAAGTTCGAGAGAGGAAAACTGAAGCTTTCTTT	CASSQVRERKTEAFF
TRBV28	once	TRBJ1-5	.	TGTGCCAGCACCTTGAGCTATCAGCCTCAGCATTTT	CASTLSYQPQHF
TRBV7-8	many	TRBJ1-2	TRBD1	TGTGCCAGCAGCTTAGCCCGACAGGGTTATGGCTACACCTTC	CASSLARQGYGYTF
TRBV18	many	TRBJ1-3	.	TGTGCCAGCTCACCACAAAGAGGAGAAGGGAACACCATATATTTT	CASSPQRGEGNTIYF
TRBV10-3	many	TRBJ1-5	TRBD1	TGTGCCATCAGCCGGACAGGGGACAATCAGCCCCAGCATTTT	CAISRTGDNQPQHF
TRBV5-1	many	TRBJ2-2	TRBD1	TGCGCCGGCAGCTCGGGACAGACTAACACCGGGGAGCTGTTTTTT	CAGSSGQTNTGELFF
TRBV2	many	TRBJ2-5	TRBD2	TGTGCCAGCAGGAGAAGACGACTAGCGGGCCAAGAGACCCAGTACTTC	CASRRRRLAGQETQYF
TRBV6-1	many	TRBJ2-5	.	TGTGCCAGCAACGACGGGGAACAGGGCCAGTACTTC	CASNDGEQGQYF
TRBV6-1	few	TRBJ2-3	.	TGTGCCAGCAGTCATTCTCGGATCGGCGGGGACACAGATACGCAGTATTTT	CASSHSRIGGDTDTQYF
TRBV7-2	many	TRBJ1-1	.	TGTGCCAGCAGCTCTAGAATTGGGGAAGCTTTCTTT	CASSSRIGEAFF
TRBV6-1	many	TRBJ2-1	.	TGTGCCAGCAGTGAAGGGCGGTGGACTATGAACAATGAGCAGTTCTTC	CASSEGRWTMNNEQFF
TRBV3-1	.	TRBJ2-5	.	TGTGCCAGCAGCCTCACCGCGGTTTTCCAAGAGACCCAGTACTTC	CASSLTAVFQETQYF
TRBV7-8	.	TRBJ1-5	TRBD1	TGTGCCAGCACCCCAGGGACAGGGGGAGATCAGCCCCAGCATTTT	CASTPGTGGDQPQHF
TRBV6-4	few	TRBJ2-3	.	TGTGCCAGCAGTGACGGAAGGGGGGGCAAAGATACGCAGTATTTT	CASSDGRGGKDTQYF
TRBV24-1	many	TRBJ2-1	.	TGTGCCACCAGTGATCAGGGGGAGGGCCGGAATGAGCAGTTCTTC	CATSDQGEGRNEQFF
TRBV24-1	many	TRBJ2-5	.	TGTGCCACCAGTGTGACGGGAGCGGAGACCCAGTACTTC	CATSVTGAETQYF
TRBV5-1	many	TRBJ2-1	TRBD2	TGCGCCAGCAGCACCGGGACTAGCGGGAGTTGGAATGAGCAGTTCTTC	CASSTGTSGSWNEQFF
TRBV18	many	TRBJ2-3	.	TGTGCCAGCTCACCGGACGTCTTGGATACGCAGTATTTT	CASSPDVLDTQYF
TRBV27	.	TRBJ2-7	.	TGTGCCCTCAGTTTAAGGGACGGCTCCTACGAGCAGTACTTC	CALSLRDGSYEQYF
TRBV29-1	many	TRBJ2-1	TRBD2	TGCAGCGTGAAAAGACTAGCGGGAGCTCAAAATTCCTACAATGAGCAGTTCTTC	CSVKRLAGAQNSYNEQFF
TRBV6-5	.	TRBJ2-1	TRBD2	TGTGCCAGCAGTCACTACCCGGGACTAGCCAAGGGCTACAATGAGCAGTTCTTC	CASSHYPGLAKGYNEQFF
TRBV10-2	few	TRBJ2-2	.	TGCGCCAGCAAATTGGACGGGAACACCGGGGAGCTGTTTTTT	CASKLDGNTGELFF
TRBV6-1	many	TRBJ1-1	.	TGTGCCAGCTCTGGGCAGGGGCGAAGAAACACTGAAGCTTTCTTT	CASSGQGRRNTEAFF
TRBV24-1	many	TRBJ1-5	.	TGTGCCACCGTTTCGGATAGGCGCCGTCAGCCCCAGCATTTT	CATVSDRRRQPQHF
TRBV24-1	few	TRBJ2-2	TRBD2	TGTGCCACCAGTGATCACAAGCGGGAGGTGAACACCGGGGAGCTGTTTTTT	CATSDHKREVNTGELFF
TRBV6-2/TRBV6-3	.	TRBJ2-7	.	TGTGCCAGCAGTTATGAGGCCGCCTCCTACGAGCAGTACTTC	CASSYEAASYEQYF
TRBV20-1	.	TRBJ2-7	.	TGCAGTGCTACTGAGACATTTGGCTACGAGCAGTACTTC	CSATETFGYEQYF
TRBV20-1	many	TRBJ2-7	TRBD2	TGCAGTGCCACCGGCGCGGGCGGGAGCCCCTACGAGCAGTACTTC	CSATGAGGSPYEQYF
TRBV28	many	TRBJ1-5	.	TGTGCCAGCTGGGGGGGCGCGGGTCAGCCCCAGCATTTT	CASWGGAGQPQHF
TRBV19	many	TRBJ2-1	.	TGTGCCAGTAGTATAATCCCCTCTTGGTGGGATTCTTCGAGCTCCTACAATGAGCAGTTCTTC	CASSIIPSWWDSSSSYNEQFF
TRBV5-1	many	TRBJ2-7	TRBD1	TGCGCCAGCAGCTCCAGGGGGCGCGGGTACGAGCAGTACTTC	CASSSRGRGYEQYF
TRBV7-9	few	TRBJ2-6	.	TGTGCCCACGAGTCCTCTGGTGCCAACGTCCTGGCTTTC	CAHESSGANVLAF
TRBV6-1	.	TRBJ2-1	.	TGTGCCAGCAGTGAGGGGCAGGGAGGCAATGAGCAGTTCTTC	CASSEGQGGNEQFF